This TCR beta chain was documented in a study of T cell responses to AZD1222 COVID-19 vaccine. Study outcomes and limitations: Repertoires were sampled only after the peak T cell response. Baseline seropositivity occurred in only 5 or 6 AZD1222 recipients. CD4 TCRs covered the whole spike, strongest at regions 160-218 and 743-854.

This clone was observed a few times. Its target is unknown. The CDR3 loop spans 15 amino acids. Germline V CDR1 and CDR2: LNHDA, SQIVND (reference sequence). V shed 7 bases and J shed 4 bases, with 17 bases lying between them. The table came from immunoSEQ multiplex PCR; TCRdb's copy has only in-frame clones and leaves some out. The table has about 140,000 clones, about 91% seen once. This TCR was recovered from an adult in good health. The starting material was peripheral blood, obtained on day 0 of AZD1222 vaccination. The chain joins TRBV19 to TRBJ1-5; D may be TRBD1 (6 bases). The CDR3 loop reads CASTSAGHLNQPQHF. The CDR3 DNA reads as TGTGCCAGTACCTCCGCGGGACACCTGAATCAGCCCCAGCATTTT. Variable domain in full (rest from reference TRBV19 and TRBJ1-5): DGGITQSPKYLFRKEGQNVTLSCEQNLNHDAMYWYRQDPGQGLRLIYYSQIVNDFQKGDIAEGYSVSREKKESFPLTVTSAQKNPTAFYLCASTSAGHLNQPQHFGDGTRLSIL.